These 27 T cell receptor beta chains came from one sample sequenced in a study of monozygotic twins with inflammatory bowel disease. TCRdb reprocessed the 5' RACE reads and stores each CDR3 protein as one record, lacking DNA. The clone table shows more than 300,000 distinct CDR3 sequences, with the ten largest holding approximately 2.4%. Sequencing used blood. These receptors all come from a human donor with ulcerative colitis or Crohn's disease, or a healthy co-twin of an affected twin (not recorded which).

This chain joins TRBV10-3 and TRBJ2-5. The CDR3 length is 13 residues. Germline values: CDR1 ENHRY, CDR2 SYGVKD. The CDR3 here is CAINAGNEETQYF.

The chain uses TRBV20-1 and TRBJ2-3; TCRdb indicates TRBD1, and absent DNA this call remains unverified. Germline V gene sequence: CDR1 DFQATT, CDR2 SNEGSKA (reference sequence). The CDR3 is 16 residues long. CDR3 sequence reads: CSARGFRTGETDTQYF.

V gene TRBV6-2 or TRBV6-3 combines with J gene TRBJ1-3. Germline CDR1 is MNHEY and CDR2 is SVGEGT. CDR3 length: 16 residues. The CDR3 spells CASSYSIGRSGNTIYF.

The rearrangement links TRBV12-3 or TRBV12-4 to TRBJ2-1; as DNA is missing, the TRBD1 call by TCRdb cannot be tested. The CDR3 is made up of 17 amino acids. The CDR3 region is CASSPYSGTGAYNEQFF.

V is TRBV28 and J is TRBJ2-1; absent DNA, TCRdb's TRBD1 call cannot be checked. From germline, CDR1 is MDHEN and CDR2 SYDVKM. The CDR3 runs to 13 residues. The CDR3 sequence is CASSLRGGHEQFF.

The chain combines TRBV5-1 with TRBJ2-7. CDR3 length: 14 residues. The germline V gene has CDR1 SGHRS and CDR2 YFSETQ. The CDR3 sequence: CASGIQDGSYEQYF. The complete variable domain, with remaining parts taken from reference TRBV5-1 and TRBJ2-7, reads KAGVTQTPRYLIKTRGQQVTLSCSPISGHRSVSWYQQTPGQGLQFLFEYFSETQRNKGNFPGRFSGRQFSNSRSEMNVSTLELGDSALYLCASGIQDGSYEQYFGPGTRLTVT.

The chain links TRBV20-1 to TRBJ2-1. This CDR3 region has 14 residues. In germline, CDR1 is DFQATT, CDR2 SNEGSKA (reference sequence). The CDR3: CSATTSDSYNEQFF.

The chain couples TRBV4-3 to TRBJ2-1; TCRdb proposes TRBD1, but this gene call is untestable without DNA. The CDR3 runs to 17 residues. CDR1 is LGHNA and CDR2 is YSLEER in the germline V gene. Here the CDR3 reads CASSQDTVTGEANEQFF.

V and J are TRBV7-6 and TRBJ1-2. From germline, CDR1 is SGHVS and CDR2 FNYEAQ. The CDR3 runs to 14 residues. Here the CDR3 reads CASSLDGEGHGYTF. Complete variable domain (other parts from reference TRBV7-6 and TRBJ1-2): GAGVSQSPRYKVTKRGQDVALRCDPISGHVSLYWYRQALGQGPEFLTYFNYEAQQDKSGLPNDRFSAERPEGSISTLTIQRTEQRDSAMYRCASSLDGEGHGYTFGSGTRLTVV.

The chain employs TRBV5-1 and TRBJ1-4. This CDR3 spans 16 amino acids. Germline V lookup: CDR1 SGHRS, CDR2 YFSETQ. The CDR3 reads CASSGFRGLGEEKLFF.

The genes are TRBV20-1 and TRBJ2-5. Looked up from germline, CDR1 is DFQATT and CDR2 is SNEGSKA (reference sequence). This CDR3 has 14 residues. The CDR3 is CSAREGFSGETQYF.

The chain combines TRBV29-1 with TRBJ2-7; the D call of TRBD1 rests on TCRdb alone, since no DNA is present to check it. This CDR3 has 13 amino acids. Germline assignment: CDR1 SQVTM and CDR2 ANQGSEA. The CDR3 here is CSVSGQDNYEQYF.

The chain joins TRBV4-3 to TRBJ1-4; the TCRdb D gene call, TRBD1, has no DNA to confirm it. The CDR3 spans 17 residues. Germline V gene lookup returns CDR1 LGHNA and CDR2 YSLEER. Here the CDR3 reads CASSQSLTGTANEKLFF.

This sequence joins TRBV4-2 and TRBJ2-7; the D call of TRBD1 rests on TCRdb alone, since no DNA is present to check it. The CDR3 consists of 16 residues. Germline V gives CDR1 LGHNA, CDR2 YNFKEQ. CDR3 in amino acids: CASSQTAGGRGIEQYF.

This CDR3 reads CASSPRQHRGLGTYNEQFF. The chain joins TRBV5-6 to TRBJ2-1; the D call of TRBD1 rests on TCRdb alone, since no DNA is present to check it. The germline gives CDR1 SGHDT, CDR2 YYEEEE. The CDR3 sequence is 19 residues long.

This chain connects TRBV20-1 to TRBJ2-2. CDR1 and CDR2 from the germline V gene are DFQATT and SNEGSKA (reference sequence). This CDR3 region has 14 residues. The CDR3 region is CSARDPTGTGELFF.

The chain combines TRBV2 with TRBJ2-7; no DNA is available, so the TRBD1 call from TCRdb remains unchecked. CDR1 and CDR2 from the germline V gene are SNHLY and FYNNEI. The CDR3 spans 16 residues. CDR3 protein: CASSDYDRPSYYEQYF.

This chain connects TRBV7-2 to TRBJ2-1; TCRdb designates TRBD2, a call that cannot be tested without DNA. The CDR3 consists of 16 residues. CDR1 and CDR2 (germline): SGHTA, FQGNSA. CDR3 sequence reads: CASSLDVAGGGNEQFF.

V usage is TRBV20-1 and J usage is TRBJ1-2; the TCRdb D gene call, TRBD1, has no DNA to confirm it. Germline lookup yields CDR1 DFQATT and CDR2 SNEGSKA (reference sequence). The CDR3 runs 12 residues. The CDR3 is CSALQGVNGYTF.

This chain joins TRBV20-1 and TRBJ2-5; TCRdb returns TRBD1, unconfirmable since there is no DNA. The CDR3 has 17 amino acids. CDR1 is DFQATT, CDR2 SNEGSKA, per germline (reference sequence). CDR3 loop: CSAVPLNGGQFGETQYF.

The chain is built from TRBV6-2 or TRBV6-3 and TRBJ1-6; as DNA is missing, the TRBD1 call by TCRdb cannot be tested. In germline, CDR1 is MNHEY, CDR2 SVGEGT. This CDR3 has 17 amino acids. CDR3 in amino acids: CASSSRDNRIPNSPLHF.

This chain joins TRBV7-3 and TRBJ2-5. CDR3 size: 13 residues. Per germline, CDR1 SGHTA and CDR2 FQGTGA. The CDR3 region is CASSQTVRETQYF.

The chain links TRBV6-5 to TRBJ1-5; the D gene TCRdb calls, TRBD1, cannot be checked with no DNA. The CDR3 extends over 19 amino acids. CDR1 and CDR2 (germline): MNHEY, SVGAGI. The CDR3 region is CASSYPGTGVYLGNQPQHF.

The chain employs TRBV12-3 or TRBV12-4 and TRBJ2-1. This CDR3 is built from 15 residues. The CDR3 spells CASSFGSHSYNEQFF.

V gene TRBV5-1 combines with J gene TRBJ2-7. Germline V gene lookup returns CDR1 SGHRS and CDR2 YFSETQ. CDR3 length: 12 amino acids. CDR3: CASSPPGDEQYF.

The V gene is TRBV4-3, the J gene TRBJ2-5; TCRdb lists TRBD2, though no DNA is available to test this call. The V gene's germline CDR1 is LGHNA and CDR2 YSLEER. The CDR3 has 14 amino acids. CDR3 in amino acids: CASSQWGGQETQYF.

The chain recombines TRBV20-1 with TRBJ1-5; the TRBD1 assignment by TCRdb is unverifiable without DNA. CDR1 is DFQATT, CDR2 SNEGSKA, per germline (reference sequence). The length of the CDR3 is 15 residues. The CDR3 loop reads CSAATPPGGNQPQHF.